A selection of T cell receptor beta chains follows, all from one sample in a study of metastatic and nonmetastatic thyroid tumors. Through MiXCR, TCRdb re-clonotyped the PCR reads. The sample yields about 25,000 clones, approximately 22% seen once. Input material: blood. These receptors came from a male donor with papillary thyroid cancer or a benign thyroid nodule (not recorded which). Some clones in this sample may be carry-over from other donors' samples. CDR3s include the opening cysteine and the closing phenylalanine or tryptophan. The order of the fields is J gene, clone size, V gene, D gene, CDR3 DNA, CDR3 protein. D genes are given only for firm matches. Clone size is given for some rows only: seen once, a few or many times, or a class if the clone is expanded.

J gene: TRBJ2-7; clone size: many; V gene: TRBV4-2; D gene: TRBD1; CDR3 DNA: TGTGCCAGCAGCCAAGAAGGGGGCAGAATCCACGAGCAGTACTTC; CDR3 protein: CASSQEGGRIHEQYF
J gene: TRBJ1-2; clone size: many; V gene: TRBV29-1; D gene: .; CDR3 DNA: TGCAGCGTTGATGGGGGTCCCTATGGCTACACCTTC; CDR3 protein: CSVDGGPYGYTF
J gene: TRBJ1-1; clone size: .; V gene: TRBV5-1; D gene: .; CDR3 DNA: TGCGCCAGCAGCTTGGCGCTGCCGAACTCTGAAGCTTTCTTT; CDR3 protein: CASSLALPNSEAFF
J gene: TRBJ1-1; clone size: many; V gene: TRBV28; D gene: .; CDR3 DNA: TGTGCCAGCAGTTTATCCGCGGGGGCTTCCCAGAACACTGAAGCTTTCTTT; CDR3 protein: CASSLSAGASQNTEAFF
J gene: TRBJ1-1; clone size: .; V gene: TRBV3-1; D gene: TRBD1; CDR3 DNA: TGTGCCAGCAGCAAAACAGGGGAGGAGGCTGAAGCTTTCTTT; CDR3 protein: CASSKTGEEAEAFF
J gene: TRBJ2-3; clone size: .; V gene: TRBV5-1; D gene: .; CDR3 DNA: TGCGCCAGCAGCTTGGGTTGGCAGGGCGGCATAGAGAGGGATACGCAGTATTTT; CDR3 protein: CASSLGWQGGIERDTQYF
J gene: TRBJ1-5; clone size: many; V gene: TRBV5-1; D gene: TRBD1; CDR3 DNA: TGCGCCAGCAGCTTGGCCGGGACAGGGGAGAATCAGCCCCAGCATTTT; CDR3 protein: CASSLAGTGENQPQHF
J gene: TRBJ2-7; clone size: many; V gene: TRBV2; D gene: TRBD2; CDR3 DNA: TGTGCCACCGCGGATCCAGCGGGAGGCATCTACGAGCAGTACTTC; CDR3 protein: CATADPAGGIYEQYF
J gene: TRBJ2-3; clone size: many; V gene: TRBV3-1; D gene: .; CDR3 DNA: TGTGCCAGCAGCCCCCCGGACGGGACGCAGTATTTT; CDR3 protein: CASSPPDGTQYF
J gene: TRBJ1-6; clone size: many; V gene: TRBV3-1; D gene: .; CDR3 DNA: TGTGCCAGCAGCCAAGATCTCGTACAGTCCACCTCCTATAATTCACCCCTCCACTTT; CDR3 protein: CASSQDLVQSTSYNSPLHF
J gene: TRBJ1-2; clone size: many; V gene: TRBV27; D gene: .; CDR3 DNA: TGTGCCAGCAGTTTGAAAGGAGGCCACGGCTACACCTTC; CDR3 protein: CASSLKGGHGYTF
J gene: TRBJ2-7; clone size: many; V gene: TRBV6-1; D gene: .; CDR3 DNA: TGTGCCAGCAGTTCTGGGGGAGGAGCTTACGAGCAGTACTTC; CDR3 protein: CASSSGGGAYEQYF
J gene: TRBJ2-5; clone size: once; V gene: TRBV4-1; D gene: TRBD1; CDR3 DNA: TGCGCCAGCAGCCAAGGGCACAGGGGAGAGACCCAGTACTTC; CDR3 protein: CASSQGHRGETQYF
J gene: TRBJ2-2; clone size: few; V gene: TRBV6-5; D gene: .; CDR3 DNA: TGTGCCAGCTGTTATAAACAAACCGGGGAGCTGTTTTTT; CDR3 protein: CASCYKQTGELFF
J gene: TRBJ2-1; clone size: many; V gene: TRBV2; D gene: TRBD2; CDR3 DNA: TGTGCCACCAGCAAATCCGGCCGGGGGGGTGAGCAGTTCTTC; CDR3 protein: CATSKSGRGGEQFF
J gene: TRBJ2-7; clone size: many; V gene: TRBV6-1; D gene: TRBD1; CDR3 DNA: TGTGCCAGCAGGGGGGACAGGGCCGCCTACGAGCAGTACTTC; CDR3 protein: CASRGDRAAYEQYF
J gene: TRBJ1-5; clone size: many; V gene: TRBV19; D gene: .; CDR3 DNA: TGTGCCAGTAGTCCTCTGCTGGGGACCGGTTCCAGGACCCAGCATTTT; CDR3 protein: CASSPLLGTGSRTQHF